A selection of T cell receptor beta chains follows, all from one sample in a study of blood T cell repertoires in COVID-19. Clones were read by immunoSEQ multiplex PCR, and TCRdb kept only the in-frame ones, dropping some. The repertoire holds around 140,000 clones, with roughly 84% as singletons. Sequencing used peripheral blood. These receptor sequences come from a young man with COVID-19, enrolled during active disease. CDR3s include the opening cysteine and the closing phenylalanine or tryptophan. Each record gives: CDR3 DNA, CDR3 protein, J gene, D gene, CDR3 length, clone size, V gene. D genes are given only for firm matches. Only some rows state a clone size, as once, few, many or a class for expanded clones.

DNA: TGTGCCAGTAGTCCACTAGTGCCCGGGACCCAGTACTTC
CDR3: CASSPLVPGTQYF
J: TRBJ2-5
D: NA
length: 13
size: NA
V: TRBV19

DNA: TGCGCCAGCAGCCAAGGAGGAGCGATGGAGAACGAGCAGTACTTC
CDR3: CASSQGGAMENEQYF
J: TRBJ2-7
D: NA
length: 15
size: few
V: TRBV4-1

DNA: TGTGCCAGCGTCGAGACAGGGAAATGGTACGAGCAGTACTTC
CDR3: CASVETGKWYEQYF
J: TRBJ2-7
D: TRBD1
length: 14
size: NA
V: TRBV6-5

DNA: TGTGCCAGCAGTGAGGAGGGGAACACTGAAGCTTTCTTT
CDR3: CASSEEGNTEAFF
J: TRBJ1-1
D: NA
length: 13
size: NA
V: TRBV6-4

DNA: TGTGCCAGTAGTATGGACAGGGTAGGTACTCAGCCCCAGCATTTT
CDR3: CASSMDRVGTQPQHF
J: TRBJ1-5
D: TRBD1
length: 15
size: few
V: TRBV19

DNA: TGTGCCAGCAGGGCGGGCAATGAGCAGTTCTTC
CDR3: CASRAGNEQFF
J: TRBJ2-1
D: NA
length: 11
size: NA
V: TRBV2

DNA: TGTGCCAGCTCACCTCGTGAGCCATGGGACAGGGGAACCGGGGAGCTGTTTTTT
CDR3: CASSPREPWDRGTGELFF
J: TRBJ2-2
D: TRBD1
length: 18
size: NA
V: TRBV18

DNA: TGTGCCAGCAGTTTTGGCGAGGTCAGCCTATTTCTCTACGAGCAGTACTTC
CDR3: CASSFGEVSLFLYEQYF
J: TRBJ2-7
D: NA
length: 17
size: NA
V: TRBV28

DNA: TGTGCCAGCAGTTTAGACATATCCTACGAGCAGTACTTC
CDR3: CASSLDISYEQYF
J: TRBJ2-7
D: NA
length: 13
size: NA
V: TRBV27

DNA: TGTGCCAGCAGCATCCATGCGGCGAATGCGGCAGATACGCAGTATTTT
CDR3: CASSIHAANAADTQYF
J: TRBJ2-3
D: NA
length: 16
size: NA
V: TRBV7-2

DNA: TGTGCCAGCAGCCGGGGACTAGCGGGAATGGAGACCCAGTACTTC
CDR3: CASSRGLAGMETQYF
J: TRBJ2-5
D: TRBD2
length: 15
size: NA
V: TRBV6-2/TRBV6-3

DNA: TGTGCCAGCAGCTTAGCCCATGGACAGACGCACGCCTTCTTC
CDR3: CASSLAHGQTHAFF
J: TRBJ2-7
D: NA
length: 14
size: NA
V: TRBV11-2

DNA: TGTGCCAGCAGCAGTACTAGCGGGGCCTACAATGAGCAGTTCTTC
CDR3: CASSSTSGAYNEQFF
J: TRBJ2-1
D: TRBD2
length: 15
size: NA
V: TRBV7-3

DNA: TGTGCCAGCAGCTTAGAGGTGGGGTTGGGACAGGCGCATGGCTACACCTTC
CDR3: CASSLEVGLGQAHGYTF
J: TRBJ1-2
D: TRBD1
length: 17
size: NA
V: TRBV13

DNA: TGTGCCAGCAGTTACTCGACGGGAGGTATGACCAAAAACATTCAGTACTTC
CDR3: CASSYSTGGMTKNIQYF
J: TRBJ2-4
D: TRBD2
length: 17
size: NA
V: TRBV6-2/TRBV6-3

DNA: TGTGCCAGAAGCCCCACAGGTACCGGGGAGCTGTTTTTT
CDR3: CARSPTGTGELFF
J: TRBJ2-2
D: NA
length: 13
size: NA
V: TRBV5-3

DNA: TGTGCCAGCAGTCCTGCGGGACTACCCTCCTACAATGAGCAGTTCTTC
CDR3: CASSPAGLPSYNEQFF
J: TRBJ2-1
D: TRBD2
length: 16
size: NA
V: TRBV28

DNA: TGTGCCACGGACAGGGGGTACGGTGAGACCCAGTACTTC
CDR3: CATDRGYGETQYF
J: TRBJ2-5
D: TRBD1
length: 13
size: NA
V: TRBV10-3

DNA: TGTGCCAGCAGTGATCACGGGGAGGAACTGTTTTTT
CDR3: CASSDHGEELFF
J: TRBJ1-4
D: NA
length: 12
size: NA
V: TRBV6-1

DNA: TGTGCCAGCAGTCATTGGAGGGATACGAGCAATCAGCCCCAGCATTTT
CDR3: CASSHWRDTSNQPQHF
J: TRBJ1-5
D: NA
length: 16
size: NA
V: TRBV28

DNA: TGCGCCAGCAGCCAAGGACTAGCCGGCACAGATACGCAGTATTTT
CDR3: CASSQGLAGTDTQYF
J: TRBJ2-3
D: TRBD2
length: 15
size: NA
V: TRBV4-3

DNA: TGTGCCAGCAGTTACTCGACTTTGTTGAGCTCCTACAATGAGCAGTTCTTC
CDR3: CASSYSTLLSSYNEQFF
J: TRBJ2-1
D: NA
length: 17
size: NA
V: TRBV6-2/TRBV6-3

DNA: TGTGCCAGTAGTGGTGGGACAGGGAGCTACGAGCAGTACTTC
CDR3: CASSGGTGSYEQYF
J: TRBJ2-7
D: TRBD1
length: 14
size: NA
V: TRBV19

DNA: TGCGCCAGCAGCCAAGGACTAGCGGGAGGGAGCTACGAGCAGTACTTC
CDR3: CASSQGLAGGSYEQYF
J: TRBJ2-7
D: TRBD2
length: 16
size: NA
V: TRBV4-1

DNA: TGCGCCAGCAGCTTGGACGGGTCCAACTATGGCTACACCTTC
CDR3: CASSLDGSNYGYTF
J: TRBJ1-2
D: NA
length: 14
size: NA
V: TRBV5-1

DNA: TGTGCCAGCAGTCTCCAGGGCACCGGGGAGCTGTTTTTT
CDR3: CASSLQGTGELFF
J: TRBJ2-2
D: NA
length: 13
size: few
V: TRBV6-4

DNA: TGCGCCAGCAGTGAAGACAGGGGAGGGAGCGGCTACACCTTC
CDR3: CASSEDRGGSGYTF
J: TRBJ1-2
D: TRBD1
length: 14
size: many
V: TRBV10-2

DNA: TGTGCCAGCAGCAAACGCCCACTAGCGGACAATCACGAGCAGTACTTC
CDR3: CASSKRPLADNHEQYF
J: TRBJ2-7
D: NA
length: 16
size: NA
V: TRBV21-1

DNA: TGTGCCAGCAGCCACGGGGGGGGAGAGGGACCCCTCCACTTT
CDR3: CASSHGGGEGPLHF
J: TRBJ1-6
D: NA
length: 14
size: NA
V: TRBV3-1/TRBV3-2

DNA: TGTGCCAGCAGCTCGCAACTCGCTGGGGCGAACACTGAAGCTTTCTTT
CDR3: CASSSQLAGANTEAFF
J: TRBJ1-1
D: NA
length: 16
size: NA
V: TRBV7-2

DNA: TGTGCCAGCAGTAACAGCCGGAACACTGAAGCTTTCTTT
CDR3: CASSNSRNTEAFF
J: TRBJ1-1
D: NA
length: 13
size: NA
V: TRBV2

DNA: TGTGCCTGGAGTGCGCGACAGGGGCTAGTCTATGGCTACACCTTC
CDR3: CAWSARQGLVYGYTF
J: TRBJ1-2
D: TRBD1
length: 15
size: NA
V: TRBV30

DNA: TGTGCCTGGAGTGTGTTGAGCGGGAGAGGAAATGAGCAGTTCTTC
CDR3: CAWSVLSGRGNEQFF
J: TRBJ2-1
D: TRBD2
length: 15
size: once
V: TRBV30

DNA: TGTGCCAGCAGCTTAGTACTCGGGACAGGTGAAGCTTTCTTT
CDR3: CASSLVLGTGEAFF
J: TRBJ1-1
D: TRBD1
length: 14
size: few
V: TRBV7-2

DNA: TGTGCCAGCAGCCGAAAAATTCTGGCTCCGGAGCTGTTTTTT
CDR3: CASSRKILAPELFF
J: TRBJ2-2
D: NA
length: 14
size: NA
V: TRBV4-2

DNA: TGTGCCAGCAGCCCGCGGGGGTCAGGACTAGCGGGAGGGCCAGGTGGAAATGAGCAGTTCTTC
CDR3: CASSPRGSGLAGGPGGNEQFF
J: TRBJ2-1
D: TRBD2
length: 21
size: NA
V: TRBV9

DNA: TGTGCCAGCAGCCAAGATAGAATTAGGGCAGGGAGGACAGATACGCAGTATTTT
CDR3: CASSQDRIRAGRTDTQYF
J: TRBJ2-3
D: NA
length: 18
size: NA
V: TRBV4-2

DNA: TGTGCCAGCACCGCAACAGGGTATGGAGCCTATGGCTACACCTTC
CDR3: CASTATGYGAYGYTF
J: TRBJ1-2
D: NA
length: 15
size: once
V: TRBV6-5

DNA: TGTGCCACCAGCGGACTGGGGACTGAAGCTTTCTTT
CDR3: CATSGLGTEAFF
J: TRBJ1-1
D: NA
length: 12
size: NA
V: TRBV15

DNA: TGTGCCATCAGTGCGTCAGGAGACCTTTATGGCTACACCTTC
CDR3: CAISASGDLYGYTF
J: TRBJ1-2
D: NA
length: 14
size: NA
V: TRBV10-3

DNA: TGTGCCAGCAGCTTAGCGGGAGGGGCGGCTGAAGCTTTCTTT
CDR3: CASSLAGGAAEAFF
J: TRBJ1-1
D: NA
length: 14
size: few
V: TRBV7-9

DNA: TGTGCCAGTAGTTTAAGACTAGCGGACGTCTCCGGGGAGCTGTTTTTT
CDR3: CASSLRLADVSGELFF
J: TRBJ2-2
D: TRBD2
length: 16
size: NA
V: TRBV19

DNA: TGTGCCAGTAGTAGAACCGGGACAACTAATGAAAAACTGTTTTTT
CDR3: CASSRTGTTNEKLFF
J: TRBJ1-4
D: NA
length: 15
size: NA
V: TRBV19

DNA: TGTGCCTGGAGGTCTCGTGCTCTCTACTACGAGCAGTACTTC
CDR3: CAWRSRALYYEQYF
J: TRBJ2-7
D: NA
length: 14
size: NA
V: TRBV30

DNA: TGTGCCAGCAGTCGGACTTCCTTCGCCTACAATGAGCAGTTCTTC
CDR3: CASSRTSFAYNEQFF
J: TRBJ2-1
D: NA
length: 15
size: once
V: TRBV27

DNA: TGTGCCAGCAGCGCGGACAGTAACTATGGCTACACCTTC
CDR3: CASSADSNYGYTF
J: TRBJ1-2
D: NA
length: 13
size: NA
V: TRBV5-4

DNA: TGTGCCAGCAGCTTAAACCCACCGGGAGGGGTGCCTGGGGCCAACGTCCTGACTTTC
CDR3: CASSLNPPGGVPGANVLTF
J: TRBJ2-6
D: TRBD2
length: 19
size: NA
V: TRBV7-3

DNA: TGTGCCACCAGTGATTTTGAGGGCACTGAAGCTTTCTTT
CDR3: CATSDFEGTEAFF
J: TRBJ1-1
D: NA
length: 13
size: few
V: TRBV24-1